Listed here are 27 T cell receptor beta chains from one sample, sequenced in a study of cytomegalovirus exposure and HLA in healthy donors. Method: immunoSEQ multiplex PCR; TCRdb's copy keeps in-frame clones and lacks some. The sample holds some 130,000 clones; 80% to 90% are singletons and the top ten take just under 3%. Source material: PBMCs. These receptors were collected from a man between 18 and 29 years old in good health and CMV-seronegative.

This chain connects TRBV27 to TRBJ1-5; D gene uncertain. The CDR3 contains 17 residues. The V gene's germline CDR1 is MNHEY and CDR2 SMNVEV (reference sequence). V was trimmed by 1 base and J by 0 bases, leaving 13 bases between them. The DNA for the CDR3 is TGTGCCAGCAGTTTATTCGGGGATACCGGTAGCAATCAGCCCCAGCATTTT. It specifies CASSLFGDTGSNQPQHF.

This sequence joins TRBV2 and TRBJ2-2; D is unresolved. Trimming shortened V by 0 bases and J by 5 bases, and 13 bases separated the two germline ends. The CDR3 runs to 16 residues. Germline loops: CDR1 SNHLY, CDR2 FYNNEI. CDR3 in amino acids: CASSEASPLLTGELFF. The CDR3 DNA sequence: TGTGCCAGCAGTGAAGCGTCTCCACTATTAACCGGGGAGCTGTTTTTT.

This clone was observed many times. The chain recombines TRBV27 with TRBJ1-1; D not certain. The CDR3 is made up of 13 amino acids. Germline V gene sequence: CDR1 MNHEY, CDR2 SMNVEV (reference sequence). V shed 1 base and J shed 1 base, with 4 bases lying between them. In DNA, the CDR3 is TGTGCCAGCAGTTTATTACAGAACACTGAAGCTTTCTTT. It translates to CASSLLQNTEAFF.

The chain couples TRBV29-1 to TRBJ2-1; D is perhaps TRBD2 (5 bases). Trimming removed 6 bases at V and 0 bases at J, with 12 bases between. The CDR3 consists of 14 residues. Germline V gene lookup returns CDR1 SQVTM and CDR2 ANQGSEA. CDR3: CSVKTGSSYNEQFF. In nucleotides, the CDR3 is TGCAGCGTCAAGACTGGGAGCTCCTACAATGAGCAGTTCTTC.

J is TRBJ1-2 and V is TRBV9, with TRBD1 as a possible D gene (6 bases). Germline V gene lookup returns CDR1 SGDLS and CDR2 YYNGEE. The V gene lost 4 bases and the J gene lost 8 bases, with 27 bases spanning the gap. This CDR3 contains 17 residues. This CDR3 is CASSTQKGGSLAFGYTF. CDR3 nucleotide sequence: TGTGCCAGCAGCACCCAAAAAGGGGGATCTCTGGCCTTCGGCTACACCTTC. Full variable domain (missing parts from reference TRBV9 and TRBJ1-2): DSGVTQTPKHLITATGQRVTLRCSPRSGDLSVYWYQQSLDQGLQFLIQYYNGEERAKGNILERFSAQQFPDLHSELNLSSLELGDSALYFCASSTQKGGSLAFGYTFGSGTRLTVV.

The chain links TRBV7-9 to TRBJ1-2, with D unresolved. The CDR3 is 14 amino acids. The germline V gene has CDR1 SEHNR and CDR2 FQNEAQ (reference sequence). With 2 bases removed from V and 2 bases from J, the gap between germline ends came to 9 bases. CDR3 coding DNA: TGTGCCAGCAGCTTACTTACAGACAACTATGGCTACACCTTC. Encoded protein: CASSLLTDNYGYTF. The whole variable domain, filled in from reference TRBV7-9 and TRBJ1-2, reads DTGVSQNPRHKITKRGQNVTFRCDPISEHNRLYWYRQTLGQGPEFLTYFQNEAQLEKSRLLSDRFSAERPKGSFSTLEIQRTEQGDSAMYLCASSLLTDNYGYTFGSGTRLTVV.

In DNA, the CDR3 is TGTGCCAGCAGTTACGCGCCGACAGATGAAAAACTGTTTTTT. It translates to CASSYAPTDEKLFF. The chain has TRBV6-5 and TRBJ1-4; D is perhaps TRBD1 (5 bases). Trimming removed 2 bases from V and 6 bases from J, with 10 bases in between. Germline CDR1 is MNHEY and CDR2 is SVGAGI. CDR3 length equals 14 residues.

This chain links TRBV28 with TRBJ2-7; TRBD2 aligns across 11 bases. CDR1 is MDHEN, CDR2 SYDVKM, per germline. This CDR3 is built from 14 residues. Germline trimming cut 6 bases from V and 1 base from J; bases unmatched to any gene: 2. DNA of the CDR3: TGTGCCAGCAGAACTAGCGGGAGTTCCTACGAGCAGTACTTC. It specifies CASRTSGSSYEQYF.

This clone was counted ten times or more. This chain links TRBV4-2 with TRBJ2-7; 8 bases agree with TRBD2. The CDR3 spans 16 residues. CDR1 LGHNA and CDR2 YNFKEQ come from the germline V gene. Losses at the gene ends were 0 bases for V and 0 bases for J; bases not matched to a gene: 4. The CDR3 nucleotides are TGTGCCAGCAGCCAAGATGCGAGCGGGGGCTCCTACGAGCAGTACTTC. It translates to CASSQDASGGSYEQYF.

The chain has TRBV2 and TRBJ1-6; the D gene is possibly TRBD1 (5 bases). The germline V gene encodes CDR1 SNHLY and CDR2 FYNNEI. CDR3 length: 16 residues. With 3 bases removed from V and 8 bases from J, the gap between germline ends came to 17 bases. CDR3 in DNA: TGTGCCAGCAGTGACTATGGAGGGGTAGGTGATTCACCCCTCCACTTT. This translates into CASSDYGGVGDSPLHF.

The J gene is TRBJ1-1, the V gene TRBV7-2; no reliable D call. Trimming cost V 1 base and J 3 bases, with 6 bases left between them. The CDR3 has 13 residues. CDR1 and CDR2 from the germline V gene are SGHTA and FQGNSA. CDR3 sequence reads: CASSLDRDTEAFF. The CDR3, as DNA: TGTGCCAGCAGCTTAGATCGCGACACTGAAGCTTTCTTT.

A few counts support this clone. V and J are TRBV9 and TRBJ1-2, with 8 bases matching TRBD1. This CDR3 has 14 amino acids. Trimming cost V 4 bases and J 8 bases; bases outside gene matches: 10. Looked up from germline, CDR1 is SGDLS and CDR2 is YYNGEE. The CDR3 loop reads CASSPQQGGGGYTF. CDR3 nucleotides: TGTGCCAGCAGCCCCCAACAGGGGGGAGGGGGCTACACCTTC.

The chain carries TRBV6-5 and TRBJ1-2; the D is unclear. The CDR3 extends over 11 amino acids. In germline, CDR1 is MNHEY, CDR2 SVGAGI. V lost 4 bases and J lost 4, with 4 bases in between. DNA for the CDR3: TGTGCCAGCAGTTCCCTCTATGGCTACACCTTC. Encoded protein: CASSSLYGYTF.

This chain joins TRBV5-6 and TRBJ2-1; D is unresolved. Between the trimmed V and J ends, which lost 3 bases and 4 bases, there was a span of 5 bases. Per the germline V gene, CDR1 is SGHDT and CDR2 is YYEEEE. The CDR3 sequence is 12 residues long. CDR3 region: CASSYSYNEQFF. The CDR3 region has the DNA TGTGCCAGCAGCTATAGTTACAATGAGCAGTTCTTC.

V and J are TRBV27 and TRBJ1-2, with D possibly matching TRBD1 (5 bases). Per germline, CDR1 MNHEY and CDR2 SMNVEV (reference sequence). The CDR3 is 21 amino acids. V was trimmed by 4 bases and J by 0 bases, leaving 30 bases between them. The CDR3 here is CASSSTTPRGGAYSANYGYTF. For the CDR3, the DNA is TGTGCCAGCAGTTCGACCACACCTCGCGGGGGAGCTTACTCTGCTAACTATGGCTACACCTTC.

The count of this clone is one. The chain couples TRBV6-5 to TRBJ1-1; a possible D gene is TRBD1 (6 bases). The length of the CDR3 is 14 residues. V was shortened by 6 bases and J by 8 bases, with 19 bases between the two germline ends. CDR1 and CDR2 from the germline V gene are MNHEY and SVGAGI. This chain's CDR3 is CASRARQAPREAFF. CDR3 nucleotides: TGTGCCAGCAGGGCGCGACAGGCCCCGAGGGAAGCTTTCTTT.

This rearrangement joins TRBV30 to TRBJ2-1, with D possibly TRBD2 on 6 matching bases. The V gene's germline CDR1 is GTSNPN and CDR2 SVGIG (reference sequence). This CDR3 contains 15 residues. Trimming removed 0 bases from V and 0 bases from J, with 9 bases in between. The CDR3 reads CAWSVDGSSYNEQFF. The CDR3 DNA reads TGTGCCTGGAGTGTAGACGGGAGCTCCTACAATGAGCAGTTCTTC.

CDR3 region: CASSEMEEKLFF. In DNA, the CDR3 is TGTGCCAGCAGCGAGATGGAGGAAAAACTGTTTTTT. The chain has TRBV7-9 and TRBJ1-4; D not certain. Per germline, CDR1 SEHNR and CDR2 FQNEAQ (reference sequence). Trimming took 5 bases from V and 8 from J, leaving 9 bases between them. The CDR3 runs to 12 residues. The full variable domain, rest sourced from reference TRBV7-9 and TRBJ1-4, is DTGVSQNPRHKITKRGQNVTFRCDPISEHNRLYWYRQTLGQGPEFLTYFQNEAQLEKSRLLSDRFSAERPKGSFSTLEIQRTEQGDSAMYLCASSEMEEKLFFGSGTQLSVL.

The chain links TRBV7-8 to TRBJ2-5, with 8 nucleotides matching TRBD2. The germline V gene encodes CDR1 SGHVS and CDR2 FQNEAQ. The CDR3 sequence is 15 residues long. Losses at the gene ends were 0 bases for V and 4 bases for J; bases not matched to a gene: 4. Here the CDR3 DNA reads TGTGCCAGCAGCTTAGCCCACGGGAGGGGAGAGACCCAGTACTTC. This gives the protein CASSLAHGRGETQYF.

The chain recombines TRBV11-3 with TRBJ2-1; 12 positions agree with TRBD2. CDR3 length: 17 amino acids. V trimming: 4 bases; J trimming: 0 bases; junction bases outside the gene matches: 4. The germline CDR1 and CDR2 sequences are SGHNT and YENEEA. The CDR3 DNA is TGTGCCAGCAGCTCCCAGACTAGCGGGAGCTCCTACAATGAGCAGTTCTTC. Amino acids: CASSSQTSGSSYNEQFF.

The chain joins TRBV7-9 to TRBJ2-3; 12 nucleotides agree with TRBD2. CDR1 and CDR2 from the germline V gene are SEHNR and FQNEAQ (reference sequence). Trimming at V came to 4 bases and at J to 5 bases, leaving 7 bases not matched to a gene. The CDR3 is made up of 16 amino acids. The CDR3 DNA reads TGTGCCAGCAGCTACAGGGCTAGCGGGAGGGGAGATACGCAGTATTTT. Amino acids: CASSYRASGRGDTQYF.

The table lists this clone with a few counts. V is TRBV6-6 and J is TRBJ2-7, with D possibly being TRBD1 (5 bases). Looked up from germline, CDR1 is MNHNY and CDR2 is SVGAGI (reference sequence). The ends were cut back, 7 bases at V and 7 bases at J, with 17 bases in the middle. CDR3 length equals 13 residues. The CDR3 bases are TGTGCCAGCACCAGACAGAGGATGGGGGAGCAGTACTTC. It yields the protein CASTRQRMGEQYF.

The V and J genes are TRBV19 and TRBJ1-5; D gene ambiguous. Per the germline V gene, CDR1 is LNHDA and CDR2 is SQIVND (reference sequence). Trimming stripped 3 bases from V and 5 bases from J, with 11 bases between. The CDR3 length is 14 residues. CDR3 loop: CASSMRRPDQPQHF. For the CDR3, the DNA is TGTGCCAGTAGTATGAGGAGACCTGATCAGCCCCAGCATTTT.

CDR3 in amino acids: CASSLVRTGVHSNQPQHF. The CDR3 coding sequence is TGCGCCAGCAGCTTGGTTCGGACAGGGGTCCATAGCAATCAGCCCCAGCATTTT. The chain links TRBV5-1 to TRBJ1-5; 9 bases agree with TRBD1. The length of the CDR3 is 18 residues. Germline trimming cut 0 bases from V and 0 bases from J; bases unmatched to any gene: 7. Per the germline V gene, CDR1 is SGHRS and CDR2 is YFSETQ.

This chain uses TRBV29-1 with TRBJ2-7; TRBD2 matches at 8 bases. Germline CDR1 is SQVTM and CDR2 is ANQGSEA. The CDR3 consists of 15 residues. V lost 8 bases to trimming and J lost 4 bases; unmatched junction nucleotides: 16. The CDR3 spells CSLPPPGRAPYEQYF. In nucleotides, the CDR3 is TGCAGCTTACCCCCCCCCGGGAGGGCCCCATACGAGCAGTACTTC.

This chain connects TRBV5-8 to TRBJ1-5, with TRBD1 as a possible D gene (5 bases). V dropped 1 base and J dropped 2 bases, with 10 bases sitting between them. From germline, CDR1 is SGHTS and CDR2 YDEGEE. The CDR3 sequence is 15 residues long. The CDR3 region has the DNA TGTGCCAGCAGCTTGTTCAGGGATGGCAATCAGCCCCAGCATTTT. This gives the protein CASSLFRDGNQPQHF.

This clone was counted between two and nine times. This rearrangement joins TRBV5-1 to TRBJ2-7, with D maybe TRBD1 (5 bases). V was shortened by 0 bases and J by 6 bases, with 16 bases between the two germline ends. Germline loops: CDR1 SGHRS, CDR2 YFSETQ. The CDR3 loop spans 15 amino acids. The CDR3: CASSLGLRQGTEQYF. The CDR3 region has the DNA TGCGCCAGCAGCTTGGGGCTCAGGCAGGGTACCGAGCAGTACTTC.